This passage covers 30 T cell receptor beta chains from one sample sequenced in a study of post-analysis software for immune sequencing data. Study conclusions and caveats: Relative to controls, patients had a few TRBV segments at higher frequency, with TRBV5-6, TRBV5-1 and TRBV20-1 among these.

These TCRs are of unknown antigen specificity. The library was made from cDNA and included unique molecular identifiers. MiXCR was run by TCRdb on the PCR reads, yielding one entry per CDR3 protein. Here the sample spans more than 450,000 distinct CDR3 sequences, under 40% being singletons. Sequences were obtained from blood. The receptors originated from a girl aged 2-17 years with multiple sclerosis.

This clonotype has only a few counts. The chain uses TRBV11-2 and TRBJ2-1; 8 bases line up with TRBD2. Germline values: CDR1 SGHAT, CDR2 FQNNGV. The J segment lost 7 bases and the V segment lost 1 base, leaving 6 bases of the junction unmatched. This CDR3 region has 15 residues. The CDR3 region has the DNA TGTGCCAGCAGCTTAGTTGGCCTAGCGGGTAATGAGCAGTTCTTC. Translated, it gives CASSLVGLAGNEQFF.

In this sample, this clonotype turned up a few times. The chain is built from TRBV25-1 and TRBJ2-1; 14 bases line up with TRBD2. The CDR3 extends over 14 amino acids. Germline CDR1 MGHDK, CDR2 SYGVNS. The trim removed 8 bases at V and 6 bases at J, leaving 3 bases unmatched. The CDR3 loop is CASQTSGGANEQFF. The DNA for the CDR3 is TGTGCCAGCCAGACTAGCGGGGGGGCCAATGAGCAGTTCTTC.

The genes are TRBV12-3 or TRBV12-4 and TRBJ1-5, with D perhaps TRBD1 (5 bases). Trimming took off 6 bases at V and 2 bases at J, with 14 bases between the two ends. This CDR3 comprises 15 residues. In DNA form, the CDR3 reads TGTGCCAGCAGCCCGACAGTCCGGGGCAATCAGCCCCAGCATTTT. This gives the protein CASSPTVRGNQPQHF.

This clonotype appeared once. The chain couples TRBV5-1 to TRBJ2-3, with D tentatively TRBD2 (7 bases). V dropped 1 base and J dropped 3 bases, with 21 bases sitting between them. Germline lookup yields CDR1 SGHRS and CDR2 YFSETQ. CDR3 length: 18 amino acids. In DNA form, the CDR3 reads TGCGCCAGCAGCTTGCCGGGGGGCCCAACTGGAATTACAGATACGCAGTATTTT. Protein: CASSLPGGPTGITDTQYF.

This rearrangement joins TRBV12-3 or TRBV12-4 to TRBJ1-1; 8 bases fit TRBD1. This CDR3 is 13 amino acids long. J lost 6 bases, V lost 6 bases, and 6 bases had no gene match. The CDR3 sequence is CASSSTGGPEAFF. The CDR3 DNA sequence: TGTGCCAGCAGCTCCACAGGGGGACCTGAAGCTTTCTTT.

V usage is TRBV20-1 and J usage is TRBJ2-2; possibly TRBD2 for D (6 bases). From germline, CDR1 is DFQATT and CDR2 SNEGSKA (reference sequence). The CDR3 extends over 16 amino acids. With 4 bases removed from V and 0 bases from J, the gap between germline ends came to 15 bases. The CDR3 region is CSANSVTGANTGELFF. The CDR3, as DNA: TGCAGTGCTAATTCTGTGACGGGGGCGAACACCGGGGAGCTGTTTTTT.

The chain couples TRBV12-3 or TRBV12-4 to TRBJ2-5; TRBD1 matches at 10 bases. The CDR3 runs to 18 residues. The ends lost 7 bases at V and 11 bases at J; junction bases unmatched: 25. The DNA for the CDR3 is TGTGCCAGCAAAACGACAGGGGGCGCGGTAAACTCCTACAATGAGCAGTACTTC. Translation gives CASKTTGGAVNSYNEQYF.

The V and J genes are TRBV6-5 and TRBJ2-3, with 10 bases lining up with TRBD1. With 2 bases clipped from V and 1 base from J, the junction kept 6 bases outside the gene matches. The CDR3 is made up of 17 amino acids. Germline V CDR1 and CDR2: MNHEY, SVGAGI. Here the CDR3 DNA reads TGTGCCAGCAGTTACCGGAGCGGGACAGGGGGCACAGATACGCAGTATTTT. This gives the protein CASSYRSGTGGTDTQYF.

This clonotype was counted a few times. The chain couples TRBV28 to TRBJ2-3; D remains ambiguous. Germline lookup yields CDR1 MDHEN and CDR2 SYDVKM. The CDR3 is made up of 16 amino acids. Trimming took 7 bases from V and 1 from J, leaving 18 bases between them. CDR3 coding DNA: TGTGCCAGCACCTCCAGCTGGGCGATCGGCACAGATACGCAGTATTTT. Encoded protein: CASTSSWAIGTDTQYF. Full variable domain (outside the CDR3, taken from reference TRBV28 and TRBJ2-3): DVKVTQSSRYLVKRTGEKVFLECVQDMDHENMFWYRQDPGLGLRLIYFSYDVKMKEKGDIPEGYSVSREKKERFSLILESASTNQTSMYLCASTSSWAIGTDTQYFGPGTRLTVL.

CDR3 nucleotide sequence: TGTGCCATCAGTGAAGGGATGGTTTCGGGGGGGGAGCAGTTCTTC. Protein: CAISEGMVSGGEQFF. The chain has TRBV10-3 and TRBJ2-1; 8 bases agree with TRBD2. V dropped 3 bases and J dropped 10; count of bases not matched to a gene: 11. There are 15 residues in the CDR3. CDR1 is ENHRY and CDR2 is SYGVKD in the germline V gene.

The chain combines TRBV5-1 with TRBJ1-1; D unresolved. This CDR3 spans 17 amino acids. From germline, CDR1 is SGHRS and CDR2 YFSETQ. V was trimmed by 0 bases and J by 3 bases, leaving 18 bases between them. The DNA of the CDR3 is TGCGCCAGCAGCTTGGAGGGTTTCGGGTACGGGGACACTGAAGCTTTCTTT. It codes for CASSLEGFGYGDTEAFF.

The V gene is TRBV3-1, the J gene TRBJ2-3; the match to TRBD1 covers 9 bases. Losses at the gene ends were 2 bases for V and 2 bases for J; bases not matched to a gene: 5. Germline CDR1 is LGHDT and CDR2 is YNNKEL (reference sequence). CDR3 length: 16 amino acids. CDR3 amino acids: CASSQLQGALTDTQYF. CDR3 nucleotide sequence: TGTGCCAGCAGCCAATTACAGGGGGCACTCACAGATACGCAGTATTTT.

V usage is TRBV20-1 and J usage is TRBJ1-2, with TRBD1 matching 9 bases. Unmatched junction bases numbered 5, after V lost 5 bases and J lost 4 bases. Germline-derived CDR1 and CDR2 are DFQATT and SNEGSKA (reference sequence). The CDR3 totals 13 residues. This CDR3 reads CSASDRGLYGYTF. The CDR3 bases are TGCAGTGCTTCGGACAGGGGTCTCTATGGCTACACCTTC.

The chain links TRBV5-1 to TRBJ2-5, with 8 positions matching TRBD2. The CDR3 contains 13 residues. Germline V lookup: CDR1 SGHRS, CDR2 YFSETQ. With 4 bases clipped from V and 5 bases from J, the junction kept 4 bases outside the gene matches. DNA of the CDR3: TGCGCCAGCAGCCAGACTAGCGACGAGACCCAGTACTTC. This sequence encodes CASSQTSDETQYF.

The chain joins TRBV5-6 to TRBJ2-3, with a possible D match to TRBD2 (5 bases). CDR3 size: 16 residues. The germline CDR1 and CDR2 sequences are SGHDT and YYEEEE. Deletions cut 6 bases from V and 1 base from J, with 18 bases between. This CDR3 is CASNNQEADGTDTQYF. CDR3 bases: TGTGCCAGCAATAACCAGGAAGCGGATGGCACAGATACGCAGTATTTT.

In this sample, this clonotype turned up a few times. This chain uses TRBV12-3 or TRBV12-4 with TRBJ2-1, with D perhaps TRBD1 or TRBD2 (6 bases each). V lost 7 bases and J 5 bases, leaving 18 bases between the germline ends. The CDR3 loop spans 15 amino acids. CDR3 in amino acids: CASTPGTGAHNEQFF. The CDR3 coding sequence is TGTGCCAGCACCCCTGGAACGGGGGCCCACAATGAGCAGTTCTTC.

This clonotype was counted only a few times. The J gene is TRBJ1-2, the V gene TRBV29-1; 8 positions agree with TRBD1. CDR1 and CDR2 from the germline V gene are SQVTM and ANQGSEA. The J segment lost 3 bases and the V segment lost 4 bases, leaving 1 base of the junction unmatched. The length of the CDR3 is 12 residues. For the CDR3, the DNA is TGCAGCGTTGGGGGACAGGACTATGGCTACACCTTC. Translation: CSVGGQDYGYTF.

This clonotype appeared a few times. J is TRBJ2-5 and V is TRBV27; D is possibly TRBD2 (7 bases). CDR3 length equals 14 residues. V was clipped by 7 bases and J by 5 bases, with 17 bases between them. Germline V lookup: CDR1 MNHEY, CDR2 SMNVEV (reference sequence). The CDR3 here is CASTEVGGRETQYF. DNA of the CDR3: TGTGCCAGCACCGAGGTGGGGGGGCGCGAGACCCAGTACTTC.

CDR3 loop: CSAPSPGQGSSYTF. The CDR3, as DNA: TGCAGTGCTCCCTCCCCGGGACAGGGGTCTTCCTACACCTTC. The rearrangement uses TRBV20-1 and TRBJ1-2; 10 bases are shared with TRBD1. V gave up 5 bases and J gave up 10 bases; unmatched junction bases: 13. This CDR3 has 14 amino acids. Germline CDR1 reads DFQATT; CDR2 reads SNEGSKA (reference sequence).

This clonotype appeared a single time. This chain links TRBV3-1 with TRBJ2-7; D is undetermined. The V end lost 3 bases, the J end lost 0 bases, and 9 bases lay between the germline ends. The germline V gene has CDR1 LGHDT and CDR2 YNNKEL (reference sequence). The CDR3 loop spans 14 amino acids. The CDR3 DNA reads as TGTGCCAGCAGCCAGTCCCCTGGCTCCTACGAGCAGTACTTC. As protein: CASSQSPGSYEQYF.

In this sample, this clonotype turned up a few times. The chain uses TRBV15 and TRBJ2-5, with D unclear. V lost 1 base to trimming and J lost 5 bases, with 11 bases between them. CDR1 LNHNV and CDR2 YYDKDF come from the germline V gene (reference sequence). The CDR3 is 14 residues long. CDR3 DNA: TGTGCCACCAGCAGAGGGATGAATTTGGAGACCCAGTACTTC. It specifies CATSRGMNLETQYF.

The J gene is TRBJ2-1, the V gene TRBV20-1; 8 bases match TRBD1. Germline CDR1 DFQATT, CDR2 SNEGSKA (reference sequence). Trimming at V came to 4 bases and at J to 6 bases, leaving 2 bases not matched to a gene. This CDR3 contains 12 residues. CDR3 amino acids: CSAIGTGNEQFF. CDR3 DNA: TGCAGTGCTATTGGGACAGGCAATGAGCAGTTCTTC.

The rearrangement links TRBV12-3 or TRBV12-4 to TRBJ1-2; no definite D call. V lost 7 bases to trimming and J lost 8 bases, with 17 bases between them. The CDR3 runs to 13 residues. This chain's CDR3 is CASTRVPDGGYTF. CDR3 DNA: TGTGCCAGCACCCGAGTTCCCGACGGGGGCTACACCTTC.

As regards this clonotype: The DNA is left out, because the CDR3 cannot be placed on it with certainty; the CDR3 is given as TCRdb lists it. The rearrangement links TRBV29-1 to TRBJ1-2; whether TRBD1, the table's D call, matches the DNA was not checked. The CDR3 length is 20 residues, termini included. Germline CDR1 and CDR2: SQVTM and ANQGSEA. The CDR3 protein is CSSRGLQETQYFGPNYGYTF.

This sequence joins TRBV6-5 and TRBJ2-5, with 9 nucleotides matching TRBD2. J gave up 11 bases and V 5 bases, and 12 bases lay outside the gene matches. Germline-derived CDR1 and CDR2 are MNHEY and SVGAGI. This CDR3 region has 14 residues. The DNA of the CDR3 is TGTGCCAGCAGTCTTGAGCGGGGGGTAAACGTTCAGTACTTC. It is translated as CASSLERGVNVQYF.

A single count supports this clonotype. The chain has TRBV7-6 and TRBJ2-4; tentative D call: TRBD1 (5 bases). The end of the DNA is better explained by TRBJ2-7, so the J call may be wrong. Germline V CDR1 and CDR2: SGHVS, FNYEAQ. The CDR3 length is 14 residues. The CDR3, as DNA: TGTGCCAGCAGCTTAAATCCAGGGTTCTACGAGCAGTACTTC. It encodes CASSLNPGFYEQYF.

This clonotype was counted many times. The CDR3 sequence is CASSQDPGVWIETQYF. CDR3 DNA sequence: TGCGCCAGCAGCCAAGATCCAGGGGTGTGGATAGAGACCCAGTACTTC. The chain links TRBV4-1 to TRBJ2-5; D possibly corresponds to TRBD1 (6 bases). V was trimmed by 0 bases and J by 4 bases, leaving 15 bases between them. The CDR3 sequence is 16 residues long. Germline CDR1 is MGHRA and CDR2 is YSYEKL.

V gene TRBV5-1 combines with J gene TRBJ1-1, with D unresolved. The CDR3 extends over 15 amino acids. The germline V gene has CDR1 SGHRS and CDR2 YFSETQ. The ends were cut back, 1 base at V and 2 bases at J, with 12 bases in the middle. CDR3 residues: CASSLRSEANTEAFF. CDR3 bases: TGCGCCAGCAGCTTGCGGTCTGAGGCCAACACTGAAGCTTTCTTT. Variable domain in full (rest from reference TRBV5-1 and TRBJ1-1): KAGVTQTPRYLIKTRGQQVTLSCSPISGHRSVSWYQQTPGQGLQFLFEYFSETQRNKGNFPGRFSGRQFSNSRSEMNVSTLELGDSALYLCASSLRSEANTEAFFGQGTRLTVV.

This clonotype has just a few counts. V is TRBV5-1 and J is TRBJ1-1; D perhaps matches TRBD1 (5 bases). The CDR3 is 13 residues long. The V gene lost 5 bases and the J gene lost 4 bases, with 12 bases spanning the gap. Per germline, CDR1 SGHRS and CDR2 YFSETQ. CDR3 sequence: CASRYGGGTEAFF. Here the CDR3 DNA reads TGCGCCAGCAGGTATGGTGGGGGCACTGAAGCTTTCTTT.

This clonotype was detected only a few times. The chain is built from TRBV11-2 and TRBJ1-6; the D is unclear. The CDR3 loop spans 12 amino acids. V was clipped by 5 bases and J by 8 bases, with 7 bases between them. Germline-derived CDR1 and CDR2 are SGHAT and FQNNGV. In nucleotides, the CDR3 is TGTGCCAGCAGCCGTAGGGATTCACCCCTCCACTTT. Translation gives CASSRRDSPLHF. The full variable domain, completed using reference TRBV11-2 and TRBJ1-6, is EAGVAQSPRYKIIEKRQSVAFWCNPISGHATLYWYQQILGQGPKLLIQFQNNGVVDDSQLPKDRFSAERLKGVDSTLKIQPAKLEDSAVYLCASSRRDSPLHFGNGTRLTVT.